The present entry profiles one TCR beta chain with its context. The data are from a study of blood T cell repertoires in COVID-19. The wider study: Samples taken during acute and convalescent COVID-19 were collected in the United States, Italy and Spain. PBMCs, B-cell-depleted T cells, or T cells provided the cDNA or gDNA that made up the material.

Original methodology: Estimation of nucleated cell counts relied on the amplification of reference gene primers. Data came from immunoSEQ multiplex PCR; TCRdb stores just in-frame clones and leaves some out. Clone size and V and J calls were adopted from that table, with D and trimming inferred from the DNA. Found here are approximately 150,000 clones, 88% of them singletons; the top ten hold approximately 2.1%. The germline V gene encodes CDR1 SGHNT and CDR2 YYREEE (reference sequence). Germline trimming cut 4 bases from V and 0 bases from J; bases unmatched to any gene: 7. The CDR3 totals 16 residues.

The rearrangement uses TRBV5-4 and TRBJ2-3; 8 bases are a match to TRBD1. The specimen sequenced was peripheral blood. This sequence originates from a man aged 50-59 years who had recovered from COVID-19. The CDR3 loop reads CASSQQGALSTDTQYF. The CDR3 DNA follows: TGTGCCAGCAGCCAGCAGGGGGCCCTTAGCACAGATACGCAGTATTTT.